These 21 T cell receptor beta chains came from one sample sequenced in a study of control samples from healthy donors and cancer patients. The repertoire was sequenced with immunoSEQ multiplex PCR; TCRdb's copy has only in-frame clones and lacks some. The table has over 150,000 clones, over 85% seen once. Sequencing input: blood. Receptor source: a man between 18 and 35 years old in good health.

The gene calls are TRBV12-3 or TRBV12-4 and TRBJ2-7; perhaps TRBD2 as D (7 bases). Trimming cost V 6 bases and J 7 bases, with 13 bases left between them. The CDR3 is 12 residues long. This chain's CDR3 is CASSQGGEEQYF. The CDR3 DNA sequence: TGTGCCAGCAGCCAAGGGGGGGAGGAGCAGTACTTC.

This chain connects TRBV3-1 (or the pseudogene TRBV3-2) to TRBJ1-2; D perhaps matches TRBD1 (6 bases). The germline gives CDR1 LGHDT, CDR2 YNNKEL (reference sequence). V lost 0 bases, J lost 6 bases, and 20 bases lay in between. CDR3 length equals 17 residues. The CDR3 sequence: CASSQDSNRENFDGYTF. The CDR3 DNA follows: TGTGCCAGCAGCCAAGATAGCAACAGGGAGAACTTCGATGGCTACACCTTC.

As to this clone: Other nucleotide sequences from this sample produce the same CDR3. CDR3 bases: TGTGCCAGCAGCTTAACAGGGAGCACAGATACGCAGTATTTT. Amino acid sequence: CASSLTGSTDTQYF. V usage is TRBV7-3 and J usage is TRBJ2-3; D uncertain. The CDR3 runs to 14 residues. Germline loops: CDR1 SGHTA, CDR2 FQGTGA. Trimming pared 0 bases from V and 0 bases from J, leaving 4 bases between.

The chain recombines TRBV2 with TRBJ2-1, with D hard to call. The CDR3 is made up of 15 amino acids. CDR1 SNHLY and CDR2 FYNNEI come from the germline V gene. V lost 2 bases, J lost 5 bases, and 13 bases lay in between. This CDR3 reads CASSEWGTIHNEQFF. CDR3 nucleotide sequence: TGTGCCAGCAGTGAATGGGGAACTATACACAATGAGCAGTTCTTC. Variable domain in full (rest from reference TRBV2 and TRBJ2-1): EPEVTQTPSHQVTQMGQEVILRCVPISNHLYFYWYRQILGQKVEFLVSFYNNEISEKSEIFDDQFSVERPDGSNFTLKIRSTKLEDSAMYFCASSEWGTIHNEQFFGPGTRLTVL.

The V and J genes are TRBV18 and TRBJ2-1, with D hard to call. Per the germline V gene, CDR1 is KGHSH and CDR2 is LQKENI. The CDR3 runs 16 residues. Deletions cut 2 bases from V and 3 bases from J, with 14 bases between. The CDR3 nucleotides read TGTGCCAGCTCACCAAGGCTAGGGCTGAACTACAATGAGCAGTTCTTC. Translation: CASSPRLGLNYNEQFF.

The V and J genes are TRBV11-1 and TRBJ2-5; 8 bases match TRBD2. V shed 4 bases and J 4 bases; nucleotides not matched to a gene: 8. The CDR3 contains 15 residues. CDR1 and CDR2 from the germline V gene are SGHAT and FQDESV (reference sequence). CDR3 sequence (DNA): TGTGCCAGCAGCTCGTACGGGGGGGCCCCAGAGACCCAGTACTTC. Protein: CASSSYGGAPETQYF.

The V gene is TRBV7-9, the J gene TRBJ1-4; D is unresolved. Deletions cut 1 base from V and 4 bases from J, with 10 bases between. CDR1 is SEHNR, CDR2 FQNEAQ, per germline (reference sequence). The CDR3 is 15 amino acids. The CDR3 loop is CASSLGTVDNEKLFF. The CDR3 DNA follows: TGTGCCAGCAGCTTAGGGACCGTAGATAATGAAAAACTGTTTTTT.

This clone has just a few counts. The chain is built from TRBV6-5 and TRBJ1-5; D is unclear. V was cut by 4 bases and J by 7 bases, with 11 bases left in between. The germline CDR1 and CDR2 sequences are MNHEY and SVGAGI. The CDR3 totals 13 residues. The CDR3 DNA reads as TGTGCCAGCAGTTCCAGACCCCGACAGCCCCAGCATTTT. Translating gives CASSSRPRQPQHF.

The table lists this clone with a few counts. The chain carries TRBV9 and TRBJ2-3; 10 nucleotides agree with TRBD1. The CDR3 runs to 17 residues. Germline trimming cut 3 bases from V and 5 bases from J; bases unmatched to any gene: 12. Per the germline V gene, CDR1 is SGDLS and CDR2 is YYNGEE. DNA for the CDR3: TGTGCCAGCAGCGCAAAAAGCCTGACAGGGGGCGTAGATACGCAGTATTTT. This translates into CASSAKSLTGGVDTQYF.

The J gene is TRBJ2-7, the V gene TRBV4-2; D tentatively fits TRBD1 or TRBD2 (7 bases each). Between the trimmed V and J ends, which lost 1 base and 4 bases, there was a span of 14 bases. CDR3 length: 15 amino acids. The germline V gene encodes CDR1 LGHNA and CDR2 YNFKEQ. CDR3 coding DNA: TGTGCCAGCAGCCAAGCTCAGGGGGGGGAATACGAGCAGTACTTC. The encoded protein is CASSQAQGGEYEQYF.

V usage is TRBV27 and J usage is TRBJ2-4; possibly TRBD1 for D (5 bases). Trimming shortened V by 4 bases and J by 7 bases, and 23 bases separated the two germline ends. The CDR3 covers 17 residues. CDR1 is MNHEY, CDR2 SMNVEV, per germline (reference sequence). This CDR3 is CASSYGFFQGYDNIQYF. CDR3 nucleotides: TGTGCCAGCAGTTACGGTTTCTTTCAGGGCTACGATAACATTCAGTACTTC.

This clone was recorded only once. The chain couples TRBV5-8 to TRBJ1-5; D gene uncertain. The V end was cut by 1 base, the J end by 0 bases, with 20 bases between. Per the germline V gene, CDR1 is SGHTS and CDR2 is YDEGEE. The CDR3 loop spans 19 amino acids. CDR3 region: CASSLYPGSEIYSNQPQHF. CDR3 nucleotide sequence: TGTGCCAGCAGCTTGTATCCGGGGTCAGAGATTTATAGCAATCAGCCCCAGCATTTT. Using reference TRBV5-8 and TRBJ1-5 for the parts outside the CDR3, the full variable domain is EAGVTQSPTHLIKTRGQQATLRCSPISGHTSVYWYQQALGLGLQFLLWYDEGEERNRGNFPPRFSGRQFPNYSSELNVNALELEDSALYLCASSLYPGSEIYSNQPQHFGDGTRLSIL.

The chain employs TRBV6-5 and TRBJ2-7, with a weak D call TRBD2 (6 bases). Germline V gene data show CDR1 as MNHEY and CDR2 as SVGAGI. The CDR3 consists of 14 residues. Trimming pared 2 bases from V and 4 bases from J, leaving 12 bases between. CDR3 DNA sequence: TGTGCCAGCAGTTACGGGGGGACCATATACGAGCAGTACTTC. As protein: CASSYGGTIYEQYF.

V usage is TRBV24-1 and J usage is TRBJ2-5, with 7 bases identical to TRBD1. Germline V CDR1 and CDR2: KGHDR, SFDVKD. V lost 4 bases and J lost 5; bases outside the gene matches: 9. The CDR3 has 15 amino acids. The CDR3 sequence: CATSDPRQGGETQYF. In DNA, the CDR3 is TGTGCCACCAGTGACCCCCGACAGGGCGGGGAGACCCAGTACTTC.

The chain recombines TRBV10-3 with TRBJ2-1, with D perhaps matching TRBD1 (6 bases). The CDR3 totals 15 residues. Germline V CDR1 and CDR2: ENHRY, SYGVKD. V lost 0 bases and J 4 bases, leaving 10 bases between the germline ends. The CDR3 DNA follows: TGTGCCATCAGTGAGTCGGGCAGGGGATACAATGAGCAGTTCTTC. Translating it yields CAISESGRGYNEQFF.

This chain connects TRBV11-3 to TRBJ2-3; no firm D call. Germline V gene sequence: CDR1 SGHNT, CDR2 YENEEA. The CDR3 covers 16 residues. V was trimmed by 1 base and J by 0 bases, leaving 11 bases between them. The CDR3 sequence is CASSLGGPSSTDTQYF. CDR3 sequence (DNA): TGTGCCAGCAGCTTAGGTGGGCCGTCTAGCACAGATACGCAGTATTTT.

This clone was seen a few times. The chain joins TRBV5-1 to TRBJ2-2; D remains unclear. Germline V CDR1 and CDR2: SGHRS, YFSETQ. Between the trimmed V and J ends, which lost 2 bases and 1 base, there was a span of 9 bases. CDR3 size: 15 residues. Here the CDR3 reads CASSFDSRNTGELFF. The CDR3 DNA is TGCGCCAGCAGCTTTGACTCCCGGAACACCGGGGAGCTGTTTTTT.

The chain has TRBV6-5 and TRBJ2-7, with D perhaps matching TRBD1 (7 bases). Germline CDR1 reads MNHEY; CDR2 reads SVGAGI. Trimming shortened V by 8 bases and J by 1 base, and 18 bases separated the two germline ends. CDR3 length: 15 amino acids. The CDR3 DNA is TGTGCCAGCTCCGGGGGCAGGGGGATTTCCTACGAGCAGTACTTC. As protein: CASSGGRGISYEQYF.

This chain connects TRBV9 to TRBJ2-1; 7 bases map to TRBD2. Germline lookup yields CDR1 SGDLS and CDR2 YYNGEE. V was pared by 4 bases and J by 5 bases, with 6 bases of the junction left unmatched. The CDR3 covers 14 residues. CDR3 sequence (DNA): TGTGCCAGCAGCCCCACTAGCGCCAACAATGAGCAGTTCTTC. This codes for CASSPTSANNEQFF.

This chain joins TRBV5-1 and TRBJ2-7; 7 bases are shared with TRBD1. The CDR3 loop spans 12 amino acids. J was trimmed by 6 bases and V by 5 bases; bases with no gene match: 5. From germline, CDR1 is SGHRS and CDR2 YFSETQ. The chain's CDR3 is CASRFDRAEQYF. CDR3 DNA sequence: TGCGCCAGCAGGTTCGACAGGGCCGAGCAGTACTTC. Full variable domain (outside the CDR3, taken from reference TRBV5-1 and TRBJ2-7): KAGVTQTPRYLIKTRGQQVTLSCSPISGHRSVSWYQQTPGQGLQFLFEYFSETQRNKGNFPGRFSGRQFSNSRSEMNVSTLELGDSALYLCASRFDRAEQYFGPGTRLTVT.

The rearrangement uses TRBV18 and TRBJ1-5, with 7 bases fitting TRBD1. Unmatched junction bases numbered 6, after V lost 1 base and J lost 3 bases. In germline, CDR1 is KGHSH, CDR2 LQKENI. The CDR3 totals 16 residues. The CDR3, as DNA: TGTGCCAGCTCACCACGAGACAGGGCCTTCAATCAGCCCCAGCATTTT. Encoded protein: CASSPRDRAFNQPQHF.